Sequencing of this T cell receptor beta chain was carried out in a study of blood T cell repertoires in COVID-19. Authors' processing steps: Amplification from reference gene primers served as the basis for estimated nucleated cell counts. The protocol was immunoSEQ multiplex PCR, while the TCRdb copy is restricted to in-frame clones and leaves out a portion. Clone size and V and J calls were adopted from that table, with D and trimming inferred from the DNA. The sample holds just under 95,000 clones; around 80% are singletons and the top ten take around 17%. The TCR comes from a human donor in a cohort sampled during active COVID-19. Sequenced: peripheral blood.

The CDR3 bases are TGTGCCAGCAGTTTCCTGACAGGAGACGAGCAGTACTTC. It translates to CASSFLTGDEQYF. The J gene is TRBJ2-7, the V gene TRBV12-3 or TRBV12-4; TRBD1 might be the D (6 bases). The length of the CDR3 is 13 residues. Trimming stripped 3 bases from V and 5 bases from J, with 11 bases between.